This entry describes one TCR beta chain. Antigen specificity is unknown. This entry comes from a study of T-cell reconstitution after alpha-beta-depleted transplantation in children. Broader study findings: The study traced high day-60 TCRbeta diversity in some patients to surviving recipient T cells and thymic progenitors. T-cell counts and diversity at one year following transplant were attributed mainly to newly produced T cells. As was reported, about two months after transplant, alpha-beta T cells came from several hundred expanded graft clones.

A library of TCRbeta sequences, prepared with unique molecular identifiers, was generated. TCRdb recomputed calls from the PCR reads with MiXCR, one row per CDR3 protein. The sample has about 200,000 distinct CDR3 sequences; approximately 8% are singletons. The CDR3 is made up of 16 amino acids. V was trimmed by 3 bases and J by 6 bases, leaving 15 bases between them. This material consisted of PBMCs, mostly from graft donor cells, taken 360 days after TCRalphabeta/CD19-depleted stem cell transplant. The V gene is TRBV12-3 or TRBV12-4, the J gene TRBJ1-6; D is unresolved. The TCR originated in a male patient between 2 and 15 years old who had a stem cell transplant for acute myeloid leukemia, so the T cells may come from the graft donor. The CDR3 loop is CASSLYLRVGNSPLHF. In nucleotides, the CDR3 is TGTGCCAGCAGTTTGTATTTGCGGGTGGGTAATTCACCCCTCCACTTT.